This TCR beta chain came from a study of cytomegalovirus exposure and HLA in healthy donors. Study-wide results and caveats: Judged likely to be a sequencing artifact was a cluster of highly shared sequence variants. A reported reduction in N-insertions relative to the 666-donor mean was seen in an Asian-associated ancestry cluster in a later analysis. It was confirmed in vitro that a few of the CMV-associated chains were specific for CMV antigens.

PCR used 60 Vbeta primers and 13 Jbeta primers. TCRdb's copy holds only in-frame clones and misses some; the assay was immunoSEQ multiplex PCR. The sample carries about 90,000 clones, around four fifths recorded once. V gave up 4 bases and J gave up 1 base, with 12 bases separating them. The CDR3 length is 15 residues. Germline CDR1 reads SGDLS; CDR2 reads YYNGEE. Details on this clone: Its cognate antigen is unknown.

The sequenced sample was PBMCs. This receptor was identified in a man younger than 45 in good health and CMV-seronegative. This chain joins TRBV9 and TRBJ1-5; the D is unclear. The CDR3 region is CASSRNGGSNQPQHF. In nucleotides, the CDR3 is TGTGCCAGCAGCCGAAATGGAGGGAGCAATCAGCCCCAGCATTTT.